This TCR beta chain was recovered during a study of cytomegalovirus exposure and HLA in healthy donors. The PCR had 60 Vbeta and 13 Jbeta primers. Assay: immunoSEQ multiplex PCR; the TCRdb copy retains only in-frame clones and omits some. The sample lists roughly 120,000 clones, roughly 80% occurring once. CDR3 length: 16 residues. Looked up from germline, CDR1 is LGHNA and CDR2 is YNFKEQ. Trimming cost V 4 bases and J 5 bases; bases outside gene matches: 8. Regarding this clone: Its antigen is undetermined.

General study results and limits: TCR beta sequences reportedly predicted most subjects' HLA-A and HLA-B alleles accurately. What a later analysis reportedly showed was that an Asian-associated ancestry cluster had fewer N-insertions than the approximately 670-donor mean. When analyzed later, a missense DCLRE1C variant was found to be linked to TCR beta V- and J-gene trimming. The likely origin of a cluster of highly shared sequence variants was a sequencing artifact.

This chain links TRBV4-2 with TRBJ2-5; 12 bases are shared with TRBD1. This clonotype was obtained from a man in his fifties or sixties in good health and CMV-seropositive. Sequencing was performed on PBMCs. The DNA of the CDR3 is TGTGCCAGCAGCCTCCCCGGGACAGGGGGCTCCGAGACCCAGTACTTC. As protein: CASSLPGTGGSETQYF.